One sample yielded the 25 T cell receptor beta chains listed below, sequenced in a study of response to subunit inactivated influenza vaccine. TCRdb re-derived calls from the RT-PCR reads in MiXCR, one entry per CDR3 protein. The data show fewer than 650,000 distinct CDR3 sequences, under 15% seen once. Sequenced material: PBMCs from blood, taken about 6 weeks after vaccination. The receptors here all came from a man between 45 and 60 years old who received an inactivated influenza vaccine.

This clonotype was seen only a few times. The chain has TRBV20-1 and TRBJ2-1; 7 bases map to TRBD2. CDR3 length: 16 amino acids. CDR1 and CDR2 (germline): DFQATT, SNEGSKA (reference sequence). Trimming took 6 bases from V and 4 from J; bases not matched to a gene: 15. CDR3 DNA sequence: TGCAGTGCCCCGGGAGGACGCCAATACCTATACAATGAGCAGTTCTTC. Translation gives CSAPGGRQYLYNEQFF.

This clonotype was observed a few times. J is TRBJ2-1 and V is TRBV6-2 or TRBV6-3; possible D gene TRBD1, 5 bases. Trimming cost V 6 bases and J 5 bases, with 11 bases left between them. The CDR3 consists of 13 residues. The germline V gene has CDR1 MNHEY and CDR2 SVGEGT. CDR3 sequence: CASRRGQHNEQFF. CDR3 DNA sequence: TGTGCCAGCAGACGTGGACAACACAATGAGCAGTTCTTC.

This clonotype was detected a few times. This chain links TRBV9 with TRBJ2-1; 11 bases are a match to TRBD2. The CDR3 is 14 amino acids. In germline, CDR1 is SGDLS, CDR2 YYNGEE. J was trimmed by 5 bases and V by 2 bases; bases with no gene match: 0. This CDR3 is CASSVTSGNNEQFF. The CDR3 DNA sequence: TGTGCCAGCAGCGTGACTAGCGGGAACAATGAGCAGTTCTTC.

The gene calls are TRBV4-2 and TRBJ2-4; weak D call: TRBD2 (6 bases). Germline CDR1 reads LGHNA; CDR2 reads YNFKEQ. The length of the CDR3 is 15 residues. Deletions cut 0 bases from V and 5 bases from J, with 11 bases between. The CDR3 loop is CASSQDITSQNIQYF. Here the CDR3 DNA reads TGTGCCAGCAGCCAAGATATCACTAGCCAAAACATTCAGTACTTC.

This clonotype has ten or more counts. J is TRBJ1-3 and V is TRBV5-1; the D is unclear. V was trimmed by 0 bases and J by 0 bases, leaving 7 bases between them. This CDR3 has 15 amino acids. Germline V gene lookup returns CDR1 SGHRS and CDR2 YFSETQ. Written as DNA, the CDR3 is TGCGCCAGCAGCTTGGATGGGAACTCTGGAAACACCATATATTTT. The encoded protein is CASSLDGNSGNTIYF.

A few counts support this clonotype. The V and J genes are TRBV18 and TRBJ2-1; D may be TRBD2 (6 bases). The CDR3 loop spans 13 amino acids. V was trimmed by 2 bases and J by 10 bases, leaving 12 bases between them. The V gene's germline CDR1 is KGHSH and CDR2 LQKENI. For the CDR3, the DNA is TGTGCCAGCTCACCATCCAAGGGAGGCGAGCAGTTCTTC. It specifies CASSPSKGGEQFF.

This clonotype turned up a few times. V gene TRBV28 combines with J gene TRBJ2-7; TRBD1 agrees at 8 bases. There are 15 residues in the CDR3. Germline V CDR1 and CDR2: MDHEN, SYDVKM. The junction had 14 bases not matched to a gene; V was cut back by 7 bases and J by 6 bases. Here the CDR3 DNA reads TGTGCCAGCACACTAGGGACAGGCTCTCACCGCGAGCAGTACTTC. The encoded protein is CASTLGTGSHREQYF.

CDR3 nucleotides: TGCGCCAGCAGCTGGGAGACAGGACCCTACGAGCAGTACTTC. Encoded protein: CASSWETGPYEQYF. This rearrangement joins TRBV5-1 to TRBJ2-7; TRBD1 might be the D (6 bases). Trimming stripped 3 bases from V and 2 bases from J, with 12 bases between. Germline CDR1 and CDR2: SGHRS and YFSETQ. The CDR3 totals 14 residues.

This clonotype occurred a few times. This chain links TRBV2 with TRBJ2-1; either TRBD1 or TRBD2 may fit D (5 bases each). Per the germline V gene, CDR1 is SNHLY and CDR2 is FYNNEI. The CDR3 contains 15 residues. V was cut by 6 bases and J by 1 base, with 13 bases left in between. The CDR3 spells CASRGTETSYNEQFF. CDR3 nucleotides: TGTGCCAGCAGGGGGACGGAAACATCCTACAATGAGCAGTTCTTC.

This clonotype was detected a few times. This rearrangement joins TRBV12-3 or TRBV12-4 to TRBJ2-1, with 9 bases identical to TRBD1. This CDR3 is 15 amino acids long. The J segment lost 2 bases and the V segment lost 5 bases, leaving 4 bases of the junction unmatched. CDR3 sequence reads: CASSPRQGAYNEQFF. CDR3 nucleotide sequence: TGTGCCAGCAGTCCAAGACAGGGGGCCTACAATGAGCAGTTCTTC.

This chain connects TRBV6-2 or TRBV6-3 to TRBJ1-2, with 9 nucleotides matching TRBD1. The V gene's germline CDR1 is MNHEY and CDR2 SVGEGT. The CDR3 has 15 residues. Trimming took 8 bases from V and 7 from J; bases not matched to a gene: 14. The CDR3 region is CASVLGGQGRFGYTF. The DNA of the CDR3 is TGTGCCAGCGTACTGGGGGGACAGGGCCGTTTTGGCTACACCTTC.

The chain recombines TRBV18 with TRBJ2-3, with D unresolved. The V end lost 3 bases, the J end lost 11 bases, and 15 bases lay between the germline ends. CDR3 length: 13 amino acids. CDR1 KGHSH and CDR2 LQKENI come from the germline V gene. The CDR3 coding sequence is TGTGCCAGCTCACCCCCCCTCAATTCTGTGCAGTATTTT. This codes for CASSPPLNSVQYF. The full variable domain, its missing parts supplied by reference TRBV18 and TRBJ2-3, is NAGVMQNPRHLVRRRGQEARLRCSPMKGHSHVYWYRQLPEEGLKFMVYLQKENIIDESGMPKERFSAEFPKEGPSILRIQQVVRGDSAAYFCASSPPLNSVQYFGPGTRLTVL.

This clonotype was recorded a few times. V and J are TRBV5-6 and TRBJ1-1; D not certain. Germline CDR1 SGHDT, CDR2 YYEEEE. V shed 0 bases and J shed 2 bases, with 8 bases lying between them. The CDR3 loop spans 14 amino acids. The CDR3 nucleotides read TGTGCCAGCAGCTTGGAGACAATTAACACTGAAGCTTTCTTT. Its translation is CASSLETINTEAFF.

This clonotype has just a few counts. The J gene is TRBJ1-6, the V gene TRBV6-1; D is undetermined. The V gene's germline CDR1 is MNHNS and CDR2 SASEGT. There are 15 residues in the CDR3. Trimming stripped 1 base from V and 9 bases from J, with 13 bases between. The CDR3 DNA follows: TGTGCCAGCAGTGAAGTCCGGGCGCTAGGTTCACCCCTCCACTTT. This gives the protein CASSEVRALGSPLHF.

The rearrangement links TRBV4-2 to TRBJ2-7, with 8 positions matching TRBD1. CDR1 is LGHNA and CDR2 is YNFKEQ in the germline V gene. The CDR3 is 14 amino acids. The V gene end was trimmed by 4 bases and the J gene end by 7 bases; junction bases not matched to a gene: 9. Here the CDR3 reads CASSPGQGALEQYF. DNA of the CDR3: TGTGCCAGCAGCCCTGGGCAGGGGGCGTTGGAGCAGTACTTC.

This clonotype was observed a few times. V gene TRBV20-1 combines with J gene TRBJ2-7; 7 nucleotides align to TRBD2. J gave up 6 bases and V 5 bases, and 10 bases lay outside the gene matches. Germline V gives CDR1 DFQATT, CDR2 SNEGSKA (reference sequence). The CDR3 is 13 residues long. This CDR3 is CSALSRGRSEQYF. CDR3 nucleotide sequence: TGCAGTGCTCTTAGCCGCGGGAGAAGCGAGCAGTACTTC.

Ten or more counts support this clonotype. V usage is TRBV29-1 and J usage is TRBJ2-3; a possible D gene is TRBD1 (6 bases). V was trimmed by 7 bases and J by 0 bases, leaving 11 bases between them. This CDR3 region has 13 residues. Germline lookup yields CDR1 SQVTM and CDR2 ANQGSEA. CDR3 bases: TGCAGCGCCCGGACAGCTAGCACAGATACGCAGTATTTT. Translating it yields CSARTASTDTQYF.

The rearrangement joins TRBV27 to TRBJ2-7; D is perhaps TRBD2 (5 bases). The CDR3 extends over 15 amino acids. V lost 0 bases to trimming and J lost 3 bases, with 12 bases between them. The V gene's germline CDR1 is MNHEY and CDR2 SMNVEV (reference sequence). CDR3 DNA sequence: TGTGCCAGCAGTTTATCCGACTATTGGGTCTACGAGCAGTACTTC. Translation gives CASSLSDYWVYEQYF.

This clonotype was found a few times. This rearrangement joins TRBV7-9 to TRBJ2-5; a possible D gene is TRBD2 (5 bases). V lost 5 bases, J lost 4 bases, and 17 bases lay in between. CDR1 is SEHNR and CDR2 is FQNEAQ in the germline V gene (reference sequence). The CDR3 consists of 15 residues. Written as DNA, the CDR3 is TGTGCCAGCAGCCCTCCCATCGGGGAGTTAGAGACCCAGTACTTC. Protein: CASSPPIGELETQYF.

This clonotype was found many times. This chain connects TRBV20-1 to TRBJ2-5; 9 bases match TRBD1. Germline values: CDR1 DFQATT, CDR2 SNEGSKA (reference sequence). V dropped 1 base and J dropped 1; count of bases not matched to a gene: 7. The length of the CDR3 is 16 residues. CDR3 sequence reads: CSARGSGTGTQETQYF. For the CDR3, the DNA is TGCAGTGCTAGAGGGTCCGGGACAGGGACCCAAGAGACCCAGTACTTC.

This clonotype was recorded a few times. The genes are TRBV4-2 and TRBJ2-7; maybe TRBD1 (6 bases). V lost 5 bases, J lost 5 bases, and 13 bases lay in between. Germline CDR1 reads LGHNA; CDR2 reads YNFKEQ. The CDR3 length is 13 residues. The CDR3 is CASSEVGADEQYF. The CDR3 DNA follows: TGTGCCAGCAGCGAAGTGGGGGCAGACGAGCAGTACTTC.

This clonotype was seen at least ten times. The CDR3 loop reads CASSLGTGKANTGELFF. The CDR3 nucleotides are TGCGCCAGCAGCTTGGGAACAGGGAAGGCGAACACCGGGGAGCTGTTTTTT. V is TRBV5-1 and J is TRBJ2-2; possible D gene TRBD1, 6 bases. The CDR3 is made up of 17 amino acids. The V gene lost 0 bases and the J gene lost 0 bases, with 12 bases spanning the gap. CDR1 and CDR2 from the germline V gene are SGHRS and YFSETQ. The full variable domain, with the rest looked up from reference TRBV5-1 and TRBJ2-2, is KAGVTQTPRYLIKTRGQQVTLSCSPISGHRSVSWYQQTPGQGLQFLFEYFSETQRNKGNFPGRFSGRQFSNSRSEMNVSTLELGDSALYLCASSLGTGKANTGELFFGEGSRLTVL.

This clonotype has a handful of counts. V and J are TRBV5-1 and TRBJ2-5, with 7 bases that match TRBD1. J gave up 3 bases and V 0 bases, and 2 bases lay outside the gene matches. Germline-derived CDR1 and CDR2 are SGHRS and YFSETQ. CDR3 size: 14 residues. CDR3: CASSLAGTEETQYF. CDR3 DNA sequence: TGCGCCAGCAGCTTGGCTGGGACAGAAGAGACCCAGTACTTC. Drawing the rest from reference TRBV5-1 and TRBJ2-5, the complete variable domain is KAGVTQTPRYLIKTRGQQVTLSCSPISGHRSVSWYQQTPGQGLQFLFEYFSETQRNKGNFPGRFSGRQFSNSRSEMNVSTLELGDSALYLCASSLAGTEETQYFGPGTRLLVL.

This chain links TRBV4-3 with TRBJ1-2; D may be TRBD1 (6 bases). V was cut by 1 base and J by 0 bases, with 18 bases left in between. The CDR3 length is 18 residues. Germline values: CDR1 LGHNA, CDR2 YSLEER. CDR3 residues: CASSQGRDMPGSNYGYTF. CDR3 bases: TGCGCCAGCAGCCAAGGCCGGGACATGCCTGGGTCTAACTATGGCTACACCTTC.

This clonotype was counted many times. The chain combines TRBV20-1 with TRBJ2-7; 14 nucleotides align to TRBD2. V dropped 0 bases and J dropped 0; count of bases not matched to a gene: 10. CDR1 is DFQATT and CDR2 is SNEGSKA in the germline V gene (reference sequence). The CDR3 totals 19 residues. The CDR3 DNA follows: TGCAGTGCTAGAGAACTCCTAGGACTAGCGGGAGGTAACTCCTACGAGCAGTACTTC. This gives the protein CSARELLGLAGGNSYEQYF.